Listed below are T cell receptor beta chains from one sample, sequenced in a study of metastatic and nonmetastatic thyroid tumors. MiXCR was used by TCRdb to re-call the PCR reads. The profile shows over 20,000 clones, 9% to 15% of them singletons. The source material was blood. The source is a male donor with papillary thyroid cancer or a benign thyroid nodule (not recorded which). Some clones in this sample may be carry-over from other donors' samples. Each CDR3 is given with its conserved first and last residue. Fields, in order: clone size, J gene, D gene, V gene, CDR3 DNA, CDR3 protein. The D gene is left open where the match is weak. Clone size is not always given. Where it is, it says once, few, many or a class for expanded clones.

>.|TRBJ2-7|.|TRBV5-4
TGTGCCAGCAGCTGGGGGGACAGCTACGAGCAGTACTTC
CASSWGDSYEQYF
>many|TRBJ2-3|.|TRBV29-1
TGCAGCGTTCGAGGTGCGAGTGTAGATACGCAGTATTTT
CSVRGASVDTQYF
>many|TRBJ1-1|.|TRBV5-1
TGCGCCAGCAACCCGGTGGGGAGTAAGATCACTGAAGCTTTCTTT
CASNPVGSKITEAFF
>medium-sized|TRBJ2-7|.|TRBV12-5
TGTGCTAGTGGGAAGACAGTTTCTTACTCGGGGGAGCAGTACTTC
CASGKTVSYSGEQYF
>many|TRBJ2-7|.|TRBV4-2
TGTGCCAGCAGCCAAGCTGGGTATAGCTCCTACGAGCAGTACTTC
CASSQAGYSSYEQYF
>many|TRBJ1-3|.|TRBV20-1
TGCAGTGCTAGAGATTTGTGGGGACAATCTTCTGGAAACACCATATATTTT
CSARDLWGQSSGNTIYF
>many|TRBJ2-5|TRBD1|TRBV11-1
TGTGCCAGCAGCGACAGGGGGCAGGGGGAGACCCAGTACTTC
CASSDRGQGETQYF
>many|TRBJ1-2|.|TRBV3-1
TGTGCCAGCAGCCCAATAAGACAGGAAACGCTCTATGGCTACACCTTC
CASSPIRQETLYGYTF
>.|TRBJ2-5|TRBD2|TRBV10-3
TGTGCCATCAGTGATACTAGCGGGAGGGTGCAAGAGACCCAGTACTTC
CAISDTSGRVQETQYF
>many|TRBJ2-5|.|TRBV12-3/TRBV12-4
TGTGCCAGCAGCCATCCGGGGGAGACCCAGTACTTC
CASSHPGETQYF
>many|TRBJ2-1|TRBD2|TRBV14
TGTGCCAGCAGCCAAATTAGCGGGAGCGTCTACAATGAGCAGTTCTTC
CASSQISGSVYNEQFF
>many|TRBJ2-5|TRBD2|TRBV18
TGTGCCAGCTCACCTATAGCGGGAGCTGAGACCCAGTACTTC
CASSPIAGAETQYF
>many|TRBJ1-5|TRBD1|TRBV19
TGTGCCAGTAGCGGGACAGGGAATCAGCCCCAGCATTTT
CASSGTGNQPQHF
>many|TRBJ1-1|.|TRBV12-3/TRBV12-4
TGTGCCAGCAGCCTCCGGGAAGGCAAGTGGAAGAACACTGAAGCTTTCTTT
CASSLREGKWKNTEAFF
>many|TRBJ1-1|TRBD1|TRBV7-9
TGTGCCAGCAGCTTCCAGGGGGTAGGGTTCACTGAAGCTTTCTTT
CASSFQGVGFTEAFF
>.|TRBJ2-6|TRBD2|TRBV28
TGTGCCAGCAGTTTTAGGGCGGGACTAGGGACCGACTCTGGGGCCAACGTCCTGACTTTC
CASSFRAGLGTDSGANVLTF
>many|TRBJ2-7|.|TRBV7-9
TGTGCCAGCAGCTCCCCACGCCAGGGGATCTCCTACGAGCAGTACTTC
CASSSPRQGISYEQYF
>many|TRBJ2-7|TRBD1|TRBV29-1
TGCAGCGTTGAGCGACAGGGGGTCAGTATCGAGCAGTACTTC
CSVERQGVSIEQYF
>medium-sized|TRBJ1-1|.|TRBV12-3/TRBV12-4
TGTGCCAGCAGTTTTTCGGGGAGGGAGACTGAAGCTTTCTTT
CASSFSGRETEAFF
>medium-sized|TRBJ1-5|.|TRBV24-1
TGTGCCACCAGTGCTCCGCCCGGGAATCAGCCCCAGCATTTT
CATSAPPGNQPQHF
>many|TRBJ2-7|.|TRBV3-1
TGTGCCAGCAGCCAAGACCTGTGGAGTAGCGAGCAGTACTTC
CASSQDLWSSEQYF
>.|TRBJ2-7|.|TRBV6-5
TGTGCCAGCAGTTACGAGAGGGGGATTTCCTACGAGCAGTACTTC
CASSYERGISYEQYF